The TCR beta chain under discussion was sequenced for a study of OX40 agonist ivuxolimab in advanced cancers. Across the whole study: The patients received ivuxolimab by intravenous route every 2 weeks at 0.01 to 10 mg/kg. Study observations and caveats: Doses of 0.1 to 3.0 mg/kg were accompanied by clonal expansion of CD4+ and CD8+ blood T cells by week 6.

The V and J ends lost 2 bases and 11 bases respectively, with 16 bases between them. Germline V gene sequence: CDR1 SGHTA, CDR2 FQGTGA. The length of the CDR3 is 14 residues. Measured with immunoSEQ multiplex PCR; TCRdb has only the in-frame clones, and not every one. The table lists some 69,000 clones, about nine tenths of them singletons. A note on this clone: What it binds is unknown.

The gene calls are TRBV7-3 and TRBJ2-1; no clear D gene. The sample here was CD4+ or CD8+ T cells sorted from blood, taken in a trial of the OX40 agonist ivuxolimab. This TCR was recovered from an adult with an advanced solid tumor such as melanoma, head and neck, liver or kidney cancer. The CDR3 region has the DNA TGTGCCAGCAGCTTAGATGGAGAATTGGGGAAGCAGTTCTTC. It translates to CASSLDGELGKQFF.